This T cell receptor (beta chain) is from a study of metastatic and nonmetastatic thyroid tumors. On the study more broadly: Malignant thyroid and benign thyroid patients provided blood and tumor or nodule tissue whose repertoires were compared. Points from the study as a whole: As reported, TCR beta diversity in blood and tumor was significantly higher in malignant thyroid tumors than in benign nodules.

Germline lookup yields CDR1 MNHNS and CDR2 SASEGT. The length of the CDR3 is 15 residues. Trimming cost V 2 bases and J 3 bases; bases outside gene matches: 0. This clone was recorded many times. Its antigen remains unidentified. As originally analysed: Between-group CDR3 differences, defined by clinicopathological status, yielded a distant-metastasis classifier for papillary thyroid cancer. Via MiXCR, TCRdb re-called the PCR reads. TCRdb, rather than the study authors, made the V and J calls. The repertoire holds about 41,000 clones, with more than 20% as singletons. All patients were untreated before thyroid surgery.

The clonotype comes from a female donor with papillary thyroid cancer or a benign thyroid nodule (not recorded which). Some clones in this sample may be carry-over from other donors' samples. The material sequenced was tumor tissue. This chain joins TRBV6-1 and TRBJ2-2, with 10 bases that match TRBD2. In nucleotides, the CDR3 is TGTGCCAGCAGTGAACTAGCGGGAGACACCGGGGAGCTGTTTTTT. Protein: CASSELAGDTGELFF.